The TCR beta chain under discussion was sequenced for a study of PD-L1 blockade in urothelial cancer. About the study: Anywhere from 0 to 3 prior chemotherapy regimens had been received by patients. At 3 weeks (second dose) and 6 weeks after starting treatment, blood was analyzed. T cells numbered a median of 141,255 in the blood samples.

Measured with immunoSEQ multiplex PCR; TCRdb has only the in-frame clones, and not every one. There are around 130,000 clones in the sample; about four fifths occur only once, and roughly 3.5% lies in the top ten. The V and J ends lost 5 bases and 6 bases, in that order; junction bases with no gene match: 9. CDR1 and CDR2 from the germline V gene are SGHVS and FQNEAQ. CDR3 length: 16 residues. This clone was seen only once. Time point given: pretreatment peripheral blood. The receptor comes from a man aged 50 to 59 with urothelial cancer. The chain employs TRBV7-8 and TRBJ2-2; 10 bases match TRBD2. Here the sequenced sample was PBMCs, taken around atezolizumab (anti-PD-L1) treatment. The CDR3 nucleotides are TGTGCCAGCAGCGAACCGGGACTAGCGAGTCCCGGGGAGCTGTTTTTT. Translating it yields CASSEPGLASPGELFF.